The 23 T cell receptor beta chains listed next were all sequenced from one sample in a study of blood T cell repertoires in COVID-19. Here immunoSEQ multiplex PCR was the method, and the copy in TCRdb shows in-frame clones only, minus some. The data show 140,000 or so clones, with roughly 80% seen just once and 3.5% held by the top ten. The sample consisted of peripheral blood. These TCRs come from a man between 65 and 85 years old who had recovered from COVID-19.

V usage is TRBV7-8 and J usage is TRBJ1-1; 7 positions match TRBD1. The V gene's germline CDR1 is SGHVS and CDR2 FQNEAQ. This CDR3 has 11 amino acids. CDR3 in amino acids: CVTGTDTEAFF. CDR3 DNA: TGTGTCACGGGGACAGACACTGAAGCTTTCTTT.

This sequence joins TRBV19 and TRBJ2-1; TRBD1 matches 9 bases. The CDR3 spans 15 residues. The V segment lost 5 bases and the J segment 4 bases; nucleotides outside the gene matches: 6. In germline, CDR1 is LNHDA, CDR2 SQIVND (reference sequence). CDR3 amino acids: CASSLTGGQYNEQFF. CDR3 DNA sequence: TGTGCCAGTAGTTTAACAGGGGGCCAGTACAATGAGCAGTTCTTC. The full variable domain, in which reference TRBV19 and TRBJ2-1 provide the parts outside the CDR3, is DGGITQSPKYLFRKEGQNVTLSCEQNLNHDAMYWYRQDPGQGLRLIYYSQIVNDFQKGDIAEGYSVSREKKESFPLTVTSAQKNPTAFYLCASSLTGGQYNEQFFGPGTRLTVL.

This sequence joins TRBV7-9 and TRBJ1-6; D remains unclear. This CDR3 is 17 amino acids long. The germline V and J ends were trimmed by 3 bases and 2 bases, with 14 bases remaining between them. Germline CDR1 SEHNR, CDR2 FQNEAQ (reference sequence). The CDR3 DNA reads TGTGCCAGCAGCTTCGGTTTACCGGGAACCTATAATTCACCCCTCCACTTT. It specifies CASSFGLPGTYNSPLHF.

The J gene is TRBJ1-1, the V gene TRBV6-5; D not certain. CDR3 length: 14 residues. With 6 bases removed from V and 5 bases from J, the gap between germline ends came to 16 bases. In germline, CDR1 is MNHEY, CDR2 SVGAGI. CDR3 DNA sequence: TGTGCCAGCAGAATAAGAGGACTTCGGACTGAAGCTTTCTTT. It yields the protein CASRIRGLRTEAFF.

V is TRBV6-5 and J is TRBJ2-5, with D perhaps matching TRBD1 (6 bases). The CDR3 runs to 11 residues. Per germline, CDR1 MNHEY and CDR2 SVGAGI. V shed 6 bases and J shed 7 bases, with 9 bases lying between them. In nucleotides, the CDR3 is TGTGCCAGCAGCCTCAGGGGGACCCAGTACTTC. Protein product: CASSLRGTQYF.

J is TRBJ2-2 and V is TRBV11-2; TRBD1 is a possible D gene (5 bases). CDR1 and CDR2 (germline): SGHAT, FQNNGV. V lost 2 bases and J 4 bases, leaving 20 bases between the germline ends. CDR3 length: 18 amino acids. The chain's CDR3 is CASSLRAGISIGTGELFF. The CDR3 coding sequence is TGTGCCAGCAGCTTAAGAGCAGGGATTAGCATCGGCACCGGGGAGCTGTTTTTT.

The rearrangement links TRBV4-1 to TRBJ1-4, with TRBD1 as a possible D gene (6 bases). The CDR3 runs 16 residues. The V gene's germline CDR1 is MGHRA and CDR2 YSYEKL. Trimming cost V 0 bases and J 6 bases, with 14 bases left between them. CDR3 residues: CASSQDYSQGDEKLFF. The CDR3 nucleotides read TGCGCCAGCAGCCAAGATTATTCACAGGGAGATGAAAAACTGTTTTTT.

The DNA for the CDR3 is TGCAGCGTTGTAGGGGACTCCTACGAGCAGTACTTC. Amino acids: CSVVGDSYEQYF. The chain has TRBV29-1 and TRBJ2-7, with D tentatively TRBD1 (5 bases). The V gene's germline CDR1 is SQVTM and CDR2 ANQGSEA. The CDR3 has 12 amino acids. Trimming took off 4 bases at V and 0 bases at J, with 7 bases between the two ends.

This chain uses TRBV27 with TRBJ2-3, with unresolved D. Trimming pared 7 bases from V and 0 bases from J, leaving 8 bases between. Germline values: CDR1 MNHEY, CDR2 SMNVEV (reference sequence). The CDR3 has 13 residues. CDR3 nucleotide sequence: TGTGCCAGCACCAGATCAAGCACAGATACGCAGTATTTT. Its protein product is CASTRSSTDTQYF.

The chain has TRBV7-9 and TRBJ2-5, with D perhaps matching TRBD1 (5 bases). Germline V lookup: CDR1 SEHNR, CDR2 FQNEAQ (reference sequence). The CDR3 covers 14 residues. V lost 1 base, J lost 5 bases, and 11 bases lay in between. CDR3 loop: CASSLEGVWETQYF. The CDR3 DNA sequence: TGTGCCAGCAGCTTAGAAGGGGTTTGGGAGACCCAGTACTTC.

V gene TRBV6-6 combines with J gene TRBJ2-1; tentatively, D is TRBD2 (6 bases). Trimming removed 8 bases at V and 7 bases at J, with 21 bases between. Germline loops: CDR1 MNHNY, CDR2 SVGAGI (reference sequence). CDR3 length equals 15 residues. DNA of the CDR3: TGTGCCAGCCGCTTTGGGCGGGATGTCGAAAATGAGCAGTTCTTC. The encoded protein is CASRFGRDVENEQFF.

V usage is TRBV3-1 (or the pseudogene TRBV3-2) and J usage is TRBJ1-4; perhaps TRBD1 as D (6 bases). The CDR3 runs to 15 residues. The germline V and J ends were trimmed by 4 bases and 7 bases, with 16 bases remaining between them. Germline loops: CDR1 LGHDT, CDR2 YNNKEL (reference sequence). CDR3 nucleotides: TGTGCCAGCAGCCCCGGCGGGGGCTGGGGTGAAAAACTGTTTTTT. It specifies CASSPGGGWGEKLFF.

V gene TRBV7-7 combines with J gene TRBJ2-2; 11 nucleotides align to TRBD2. CDR1 is SSHAT and CDR2 is FNYEAQ in the germline V gene (reference sequence). Trimming took 5 bases from V and 0 from J; bases not matched to a gene: 14. The CDR3 contains 20 residues. The CDR3 loop reads CASSPQPPLAGGANTGELFF. CDR3 in DNA: TGTGCCAGCAGCCCCCAGCCACCTCTAGCGGGAGGAGCGAACACCGGGGAGCTGTTTTTT.

This clone was recorded only once. The V call is TRBV6-4, the J call TRBJ2-1; no definite D call. The CDR3 is made up of 14 amino acids. V gave up 4 bases and J gave up 2 bases, with 9 bases separating them. The germline V gene has CDR1 MRHNA and CDR2 SNTAGT. The CDR3 reads CASSVQSPYNEQFF. DNA for the CDR3: TGTGCCAGCAGTGTTCAGTCCCCCTACAATGAGCAGTTCTTC.

The genes are TRBV6-1 and TRBJ2-1, with D possibly TRBD1 on 5 matching bases. Germline V lookup: CDR1 MNHNS, CDR2 SASEGT. Trimming took 2 bases from V and 7 from J, leaving 12 bases between them. This CDR3 spans 14 amino acids. In DNA, the CDR3 is TGTGCCAGCAGTGAATTAGGGGTTAATAATGAGCAGTTCTTC. It translates to CASSELGVNNEQFF.

A few counts support this clone. The chain recombines TRBV6-6 with TRBJ2-3; D is ambiguous. The CDR3 has 11 residues. Trimming shortened V by 5 bases and J by 6 bases, and 6 bases separated the two germline ends. Looked up from germline, CDR1 is MNHNY and CDR2 is SVGAGI (reference sequence). DNA for the CDR3: TGTGCCAGCAGTCCCTATGATACGCAGTATTTT. This translates into CASSPYDTQYF.

V and J are TRBV27 and TRBJ1-6; D perhaps matches TRBD1 (6 bases). Germline V gene data show CDR1 as MNHEY and CDR2 as SMNVEV (reference sequence). CDR3 size: 17 residues. Trimming pared 2 bases from V and 10 bases from J, leaving 21 bases between. The CDR3 sequence: CASSLVTGWGTGSPLHF. In DNA form, the CDR3 reads TGTGCCAGCAGTTTAGTTACAGGGTGGGGAACAGGATCACCCCTCCACTTT.

This chain uses TRBV11-2 with TRBJ2-2; 13 positions agree with TRBD2. The CDR3 length is 17 residues. Germline values: CDR1 SGHAT, CDR2 FQNNGV. The J segment lost 7 bases and the V segment lost 6 bases, leaving 11 bases of the junction unmatched. The CDR3 coding sequence is TGTGCCAGCAGTCAAGGTGGGACTAGCGGGAATTTCGGGGAGCTGTTTTTT. Encoded protein: CASSQGGTSGNFGELFF.

The chain is built from TRBV5-5 and TRBJ2-5; D call uncertain. This CDR3 has 13 amino acids. Germline CDR1 SGHKS, CDR2 YYEKEE (reference sequence). The V and J ends lost 5 bases and 1 base respectively, with 9 bases between them. This CDR3 reads CASRLSGQETQYF. In DNA form, the CDR3 reads TGTGCCAGCAGATTATCGGGCCAAGAGACCCAGTACTTC.

The chain combines TRBV7-6 with TRBJ1-1; D is perhaps TRBD1 (6 bases). V gave up 6 bases and J gave up 0 bases, with 20 bases separating them. Per germline, CDR1 SGHVS and CDR2 FNYEAQ. CDR3 length: 17 amino acids. The CDR3 DNA is TGTGCCAGCAGAGCCGAGGGGGGGCAGGGAATGAACACTGAAGCTTTCTTT. This encodes CASRAEGGQGMNTEAFF.

The J gene is TRBJ2-1, the V gene TRBV30, with 7 positions matching TRBD2. Germline V lookup: CDR1 GTSNPN, CDR2 SVGIG (reference sequence). The CDR3 covers 16 residues. Losses at the gene ends were 0 bases for V and 7 bases for J; bases not matched to a gene: 12. The CDR3 DNA is TGTGCCTGGAGTGTACGTAGGAGCGGGGAGGGGAATGAGCAGTTCTTC. Amino acids: CAWSVRRSGEGNEQFF.

The gene calls are TRBV4-3 and TRBJ1-4; the D is unclear. This CDR3 spans 18 amino acids. Germline-derived CDR1 and CDR2 are LGHNA and YSLEER. With 1 base removed from V and 0 bases from J, the gap between germline ends came to 15 bases. In nucleotides, the CDR3 is TGCGCCAGCAGCCAAGGGCCGGGGAGGACTGCAACTAATGAAAAACTGTTTTTT. It translates to CASSQGPGRTATNEKLFF.

The chain employs TRBV5-1 and TRBJ2-5; 10 nucleotides align to TRBD2. CDR3 length: 16 amino acids. CDR1 and CDR2 from the germline V gene are SGHRS and YFSETQ. Trimming cost V 4 bases and J 1 base; bases outside gene matches: 7. The CDR3 sequence: CASSPNSGRSQETQYF. The CDR3 DNA is TGCGCCAGCAGCCCGAATAGCGGGAGGTCCCAAGAGACCCAGTACTTC.